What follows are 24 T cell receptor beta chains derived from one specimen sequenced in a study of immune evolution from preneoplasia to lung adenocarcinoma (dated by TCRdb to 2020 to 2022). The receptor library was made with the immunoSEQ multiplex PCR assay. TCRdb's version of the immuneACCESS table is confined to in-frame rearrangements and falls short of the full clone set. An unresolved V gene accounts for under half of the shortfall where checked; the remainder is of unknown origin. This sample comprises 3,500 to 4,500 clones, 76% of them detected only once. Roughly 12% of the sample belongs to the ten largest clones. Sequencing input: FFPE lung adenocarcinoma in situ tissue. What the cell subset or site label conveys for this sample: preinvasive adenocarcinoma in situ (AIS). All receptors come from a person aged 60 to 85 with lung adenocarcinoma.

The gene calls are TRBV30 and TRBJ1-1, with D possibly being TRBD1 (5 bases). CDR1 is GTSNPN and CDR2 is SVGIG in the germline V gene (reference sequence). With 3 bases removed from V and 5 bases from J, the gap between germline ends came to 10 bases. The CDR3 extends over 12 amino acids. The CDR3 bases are TGTGCCTGGAGGGTAGGGGTTACTGAAGCTTTCTTT. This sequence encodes CAWRVGVTEAFF. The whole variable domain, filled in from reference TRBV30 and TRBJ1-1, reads SQTIHQWPATLVQPVGSPLSLECTVEGTSNPNLYWYRQAAGRGLQLLFYSVGIGQISSEVPQNLSASRPQDRQFILSSKKLLLSDSGFYLCAWRVGVTEAFFGQGTRLTVV.

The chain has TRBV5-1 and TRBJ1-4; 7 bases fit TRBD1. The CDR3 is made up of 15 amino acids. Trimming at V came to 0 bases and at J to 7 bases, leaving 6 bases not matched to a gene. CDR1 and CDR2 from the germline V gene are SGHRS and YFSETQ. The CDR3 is CASSLAGGESEKLFF. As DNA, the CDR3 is TGCGCCAGCAGCTTGGCAGGGGGAGAGAGTGAAAAACTGTTTTTT.

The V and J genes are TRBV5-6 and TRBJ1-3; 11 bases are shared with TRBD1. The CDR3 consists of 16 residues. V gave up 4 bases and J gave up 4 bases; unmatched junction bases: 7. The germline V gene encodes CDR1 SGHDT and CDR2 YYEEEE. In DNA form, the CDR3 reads TGTGCCAGCAGCGCTGGACAGGGGGCGACAGGAAACACCATATATTTT. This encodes CASSAGQGATGNTIYF.

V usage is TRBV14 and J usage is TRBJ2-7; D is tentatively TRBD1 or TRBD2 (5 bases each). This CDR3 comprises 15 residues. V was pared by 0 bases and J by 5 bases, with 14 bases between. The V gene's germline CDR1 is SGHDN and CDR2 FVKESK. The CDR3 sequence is CASSQDGTSGHEQYF. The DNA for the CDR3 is TGTGCCAGCAGCCAAGACGGGACCTCTGGCCACGAGCAGTACTTC.

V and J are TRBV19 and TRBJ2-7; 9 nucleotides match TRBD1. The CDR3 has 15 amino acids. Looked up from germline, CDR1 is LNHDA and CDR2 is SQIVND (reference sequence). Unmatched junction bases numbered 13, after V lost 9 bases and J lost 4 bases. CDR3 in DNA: TGTGCCAGCGCTACCTCCGGGACAGGGCGTTACGAGCAGTACTTC. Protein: CASATSGTGRYEQYF.

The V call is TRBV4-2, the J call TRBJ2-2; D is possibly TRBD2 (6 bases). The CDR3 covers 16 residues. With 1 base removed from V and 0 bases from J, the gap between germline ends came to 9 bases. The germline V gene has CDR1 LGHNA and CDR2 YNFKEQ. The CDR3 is CASSQGRGANTGELFF. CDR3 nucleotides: TGTGCCAGCAGCCAAGGGCGGGGAGCGAACACCGGGGAGCTGTTTTTT.

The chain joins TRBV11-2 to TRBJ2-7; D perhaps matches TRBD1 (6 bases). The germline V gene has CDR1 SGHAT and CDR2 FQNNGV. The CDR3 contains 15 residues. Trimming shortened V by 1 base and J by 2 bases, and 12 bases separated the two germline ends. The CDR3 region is CASSLGARGAYEQYF. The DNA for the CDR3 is TGTGCCAGCAGCTTAGGTGCCAGGGGAGCCTACGAGCAGTACTTC.

Written as DNA, the CDR3 is TGTGCCAGCAGTTTGACAGGGAACACTGAAGCTTTCTTT. Encoded protein: CASSLTGNTEAFF. V is TRBV6-1 and J is TRBJ1-1; possibly TRBD1 for D (6 bases). Germline CDR1 reads MNHNS; CDR2 reads SASEGT. This CDR3 is built from 13 residues. The V and J ends lost 5 bases and 1 base respectively, with 8 bases between them.

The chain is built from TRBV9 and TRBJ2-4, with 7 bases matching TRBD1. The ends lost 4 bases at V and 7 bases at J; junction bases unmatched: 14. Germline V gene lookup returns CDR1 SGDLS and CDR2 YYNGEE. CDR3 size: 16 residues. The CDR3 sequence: CASSSYSGTERNIQYF. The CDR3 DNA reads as TGTGCCAGCAGCTCATATTCCGGGACAGAAAGGAACATTCAGTACTTC.

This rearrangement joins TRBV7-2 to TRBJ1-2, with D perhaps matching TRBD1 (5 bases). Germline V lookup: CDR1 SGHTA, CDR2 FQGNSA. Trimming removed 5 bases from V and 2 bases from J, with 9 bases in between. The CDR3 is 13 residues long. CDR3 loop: CASSPDTNYGYTF. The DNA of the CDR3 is TGTGCCAGCAGCCCGGACACGAACTATGGCTACACCTTC.

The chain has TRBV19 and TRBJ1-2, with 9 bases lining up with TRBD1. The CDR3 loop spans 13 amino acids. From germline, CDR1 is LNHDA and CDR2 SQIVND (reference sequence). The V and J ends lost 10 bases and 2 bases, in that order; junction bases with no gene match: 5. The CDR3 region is CATPGQGNYGYTF. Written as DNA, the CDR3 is TGTGCCACCCCGGGACAGGGAAACTATGGCTACACCTTC.

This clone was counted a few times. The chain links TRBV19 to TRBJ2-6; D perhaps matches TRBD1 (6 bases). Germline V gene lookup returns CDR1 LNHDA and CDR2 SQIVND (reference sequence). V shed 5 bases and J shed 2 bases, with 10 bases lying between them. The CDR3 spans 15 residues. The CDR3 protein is CASSSQGTGANVLTF. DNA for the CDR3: TGTGCCAGTAGTTCACAGGGAACTGGGGCCAACGTCCTGACTTTC. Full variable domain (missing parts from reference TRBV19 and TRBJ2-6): DGGITQSPKYLFRKEGQNVTLSCEQNLNHDAMYWYRQDPGQGLRLIYYSQIVNDFQKGDIAEGYSVSREKKESFPLTVTSAQKNPTAFYLCASSSQGTGANVLTFGAGSRLTVL.

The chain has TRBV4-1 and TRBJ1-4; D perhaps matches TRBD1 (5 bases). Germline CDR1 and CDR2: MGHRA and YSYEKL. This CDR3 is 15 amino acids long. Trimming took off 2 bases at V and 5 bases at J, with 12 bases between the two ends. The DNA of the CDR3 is TGCGCCAGCAGCCAACCGGGACCTGGGAATGAAAAACTGTTTTTT. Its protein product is CASSQPGPGNEKLFF.

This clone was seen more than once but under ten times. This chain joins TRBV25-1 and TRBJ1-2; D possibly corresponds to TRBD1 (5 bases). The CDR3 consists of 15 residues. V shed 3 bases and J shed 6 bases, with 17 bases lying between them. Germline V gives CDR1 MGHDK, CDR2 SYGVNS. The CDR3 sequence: CASSDISGARDGYTF. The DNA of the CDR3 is TGTGCCAGCAGTGATATATCTGGGGCGCGCGATGGCTACACCTTC.

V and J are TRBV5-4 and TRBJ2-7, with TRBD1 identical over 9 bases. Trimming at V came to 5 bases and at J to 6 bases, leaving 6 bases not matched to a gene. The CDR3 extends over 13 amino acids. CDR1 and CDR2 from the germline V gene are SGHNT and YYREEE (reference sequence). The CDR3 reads CASSRDRASEQYF. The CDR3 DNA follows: TGTGCCAGCAGTCGGGACAGGGCAAGCGAGCAGTACTTC.

The CDR3 DNA is TGTGCCAGCAGCCCGGGACAGGGGTGGACCCAGTACTTC. Its translation is CASSPGQGWTQYF. The rearrangement uses TRBV27 and TRBJ2-5; 10 bases agree with TRBD1. CDR3 size: 13 residues. Trimming cost V 6 bases and J 7 bases; bases outside gene matches: 5. The germline CDR1 and CDR2 sequences are MNHEY and SMNVEV (reference sequence).

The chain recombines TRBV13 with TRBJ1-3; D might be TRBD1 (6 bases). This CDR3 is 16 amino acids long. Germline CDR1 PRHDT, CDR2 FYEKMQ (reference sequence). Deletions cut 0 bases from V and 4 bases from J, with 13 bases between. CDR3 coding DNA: TGTGCCAGCAGCTTAGGCCCCACAGGGACCGGAAACACCATATATTTT. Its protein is CASSLGPTGTGNTIYF.

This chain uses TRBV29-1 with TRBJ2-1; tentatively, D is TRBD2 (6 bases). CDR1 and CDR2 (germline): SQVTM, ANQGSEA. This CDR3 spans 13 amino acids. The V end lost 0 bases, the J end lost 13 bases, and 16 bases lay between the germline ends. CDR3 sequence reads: CSVEESMDYPQFF. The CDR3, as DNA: TGCAGCGTTGAAGAGAGCATGGACTACCCCCAGTTCTTC.

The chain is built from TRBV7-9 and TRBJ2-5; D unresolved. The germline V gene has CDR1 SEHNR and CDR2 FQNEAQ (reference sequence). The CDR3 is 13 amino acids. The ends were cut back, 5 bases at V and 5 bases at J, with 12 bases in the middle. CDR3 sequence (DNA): TGTGCCAGCAGCCAACTTCAATCGGAGACCCAGTACTTC. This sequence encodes CASSQLQSETQYF.

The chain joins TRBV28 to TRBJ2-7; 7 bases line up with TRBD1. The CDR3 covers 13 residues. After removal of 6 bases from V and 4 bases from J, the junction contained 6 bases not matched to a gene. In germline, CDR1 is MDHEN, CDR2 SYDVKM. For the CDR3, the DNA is TGTGCCAGCAGATCGGCAGGGGGATACGAGCAGTACTTC. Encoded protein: CASRSAGGYEQYF. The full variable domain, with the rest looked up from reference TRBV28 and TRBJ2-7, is DVKVTQSSRYLVKRTGEKVFLECVQDMDHENMFWYRQDPGLGLRLIYFSYDVKMKEKGDIPEGYSVSREKKERFSLILESASTNQTSMYLCASRSAGGYEQYFGPGTRLTVT.

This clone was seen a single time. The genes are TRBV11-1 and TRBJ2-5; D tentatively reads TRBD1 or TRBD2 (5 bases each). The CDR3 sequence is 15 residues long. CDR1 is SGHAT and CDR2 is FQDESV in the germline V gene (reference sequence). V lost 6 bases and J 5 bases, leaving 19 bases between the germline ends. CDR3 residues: CASSFHQGDGETQYF. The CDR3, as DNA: TGTGCCAGCAGTTTTCATCAGGGAGATGGGGAGACCCAGTACTTC.

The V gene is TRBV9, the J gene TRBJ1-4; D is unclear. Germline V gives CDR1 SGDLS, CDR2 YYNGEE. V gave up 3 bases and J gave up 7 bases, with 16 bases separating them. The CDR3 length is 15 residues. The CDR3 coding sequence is TGTGCCAGCAGCGAATCCGGTGCAGCGCTTGAAAAACTGTTTTTT. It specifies CASSESGAALEKLFF.

CDR3 sequence (DNA): TGTGCCAGCAGCCAAGATTATAGCGGGGGGTTGGGAGATACGCAGTATTTT. As protein: CASSQDYSGGLGDTQYF. This chain joins TRBV4-2 and TRBJ2-3; 10 bases fit TRBD2. Germline V gene data show CDR1 as LGHNA and CDR2 as YNFKEQ. This CDR3 spans 17 amino acids. Trimming cost V 0 bases and J 5 bases; bases outside gene matches: 8.

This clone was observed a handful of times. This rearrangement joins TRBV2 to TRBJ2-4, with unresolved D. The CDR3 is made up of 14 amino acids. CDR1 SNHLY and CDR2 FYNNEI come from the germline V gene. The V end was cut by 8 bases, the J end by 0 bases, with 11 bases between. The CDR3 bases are TGTGCCAGCGAAGCCCCTCTAGCCAAAAACATTCAGTACTTC. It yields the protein CASEAPLAKNIQYF.